This is a list of T cell receptor beta chains from one sample in a study of tumor-infiltrating lymphocytes in primary liver carcinoma. TCRdb reprocessed the multiplex PCR reads via MiXCR and lists one record per CDR3 protein. The repertoire has about 130,000 distinct CDR3 sequences, 64% of them found once; the top ten carry 8% to 9%. Sequences were obtained from liver tumor tissue from sampling region 3. These receptors were taken from an older woman with primary liver carcinoma and hepatitis B virus infection. Each CDR3 is given with its conserved first and last residue. The order of the fields is V gene, D gene, clone size, J gene, CDR3 protein, CDR3 DNA. A D gene is named only where the DNA matches it firmly. Size is omitted from some rows. Given values are once, few, many or a class for expanded clones.

v_gene: TRBV10-3
d_gene: TRBD2
abundance: .
j_gene: TRBJ2-1
CDR3aa: CTISPGTSGRGNEQFF
CDR3nt: TGTACCATCAGTCCAGGGACTAGTGGGAGAGGAAATGAGCAGTTCTTC

v_gene: TRBV7-9
d_gene: .
abundance: .
j_gene: TRBJ2-5
CDR3aa: CAILPTGRETQYF
CDR3nt: TGTGCCATCCTTCCGACAGGGAGGGAGACCCAGTACTTC

v_gene: TRBV2
d_gene: TRBD1
abundance: few
j_gene: TRBJ2-7
CDR3aa: CASSDLGPGQGYEQYF
CDR3nt: TGTGCCAGCAGTGATCTGGGACCGGGACAGGGGTACGAGCAGTACTTC

v_gene: TRBV11-2
d_gene: TRBD2
abundance: .
j_gene: TRBJ2-3
CDR3aa: CVSNSGTSAKLDTQYF
CDR3nt: TGTGTCAGCAACTCCGGGACTAGCGCCAAGCTAGATACGCAGTATTTT

v_gene: TRBV18
d_gene: TRBD2
abundance: .
j_gene: TRBJ2-1
CDR3aa: CASSPSVWGTSGSSYNEQFF
CDR3nt: TGTGCCAGCTCACCCTCAGTTTGGGGCACCAGCGGGAGCTCCTACAATGAGCAGTTCTTC

v_gene: TRBV29-1
d_gene: .
abundance: few
j_gene: TRBJ1-3
CDR3aa: CSVVPRLGSGNTTYF
CDR3nt: TGCAGCGTTGTTCCTAGACTGGGCTCTGGAAACACCACATATTTT

v_gene: TRBV6-6
d_gene: TRBD2
abundance: many
j_gene: TRBJ2-7
CDR3aa: CASRGGGSTYEQYF
CDR3nt: TGTGCCAGCAGGGGGGGGGGGTCAACCTACGAGCAGTACTTC

v_gene: TRBV11-2
d_gene: .
abundance: .
j_gene: TRBJ1-3
CDR3aa: CASSQTVTSGNTIYF
CDR3nt: TGTGCTAGCAGCCAGACAGTCACCTCTGGAAACACCATATATTTT

v_gene: TRBV11-2
d_gene: .
abundance: .
j_gene: TRBJ2-7
CDR3aa: CASSLGQLYGQYF
CDR3nt: TGTGCCAGCAGCTTAGGCCAGTTATACGGGCAGTACTTC

v_gene: TRBV12-5
d_gene: .
abundance: .
j_gene: TRBJ2-5
CDR3aa: CASGLETGKMGQETQYF
CDR3nt: TGTGCTAGTGGTTTGGAAACAGGGAAGATGGGACAAGAGACCCAGTACTTC

v_gene: TRBV12-3/TRBV12-4
d_gene: .
abundance: .
j_gene: TRBJ2-3
CDR3aa: CASTPRLRGGTDTQYF
CDR3nt: TGTGCCAGCACCCCTCGACTGCGAGGGGGGACCGATACGCAGTATTTT

v_gene: TRBV6-1
d_gene: .
abundance: .
j_gene: TRBJ2-7
CDR3aa: CVSSEDGGQAYEQYF
CDR3nt: TGTGTCAGTAGTGAAGACGGAGGACAAGCCTACGAGCAGTACTTC

v_gene: TRBV4-1
d_gene: .
abundance: many
j_gene: TRBJ1-4
CDR3aa: CASSQEGTPKRDEKLFF
CDR3nt: TGCGCCAGCAGCCAAGAAGGGACACCAAAGAGGGATGAAAAACTGTTTTTT

v_gene: TRBV24-1
d_gene: .
abundance: .
j_gene: TRBJ2-1
CDR3aa: CATLVSEQFF
CDR3nt: TGTGCCACCTTAGTAAGTGAGCAGTTCTTC

v_gene: TRBV7-9
d_gene: TRBD1
abundance: .
j_gene: TRBJ1-2
CDR3aa: CASRFTGGNGYTF
CDR3nt: TGTGCCAGCAGGTTTACAGGGGGTAATGGCTACACCTTC

v_gene: TRBV28
d_gene: TRBD1
abundance: .
j_gene: TRBJ1-2
CDR3aa: CASSFRGIYGYTF
CDR3nt: TGTGCCAGCAGTTTCAGGGGGATCTATGGCTACACCTTC

v_gene: TRBV11-2
d_gene: TRBD1
abundance: .
j_gene: TRBJ2-1
CDR3aa: CASSSDRGGYNERLF
CDR3nt: TGTGCCAGCAGCTCCGACAGGGGAGGCTACAATGAGCGGCTCTTC

v_gene: TRBV16
d_gene: .
abundance: .
j_gene: TRBJ1-2
CDR3aa: CASSPRYGGRVYGYTF
CDR3nt: TGTGCCAGCAGCCCCCGGTACGGGGGACGTGTCTATGGCTACACCTTC

v_gene: TRBV7-2
d_gene: TRBD2
abundance: once
j_gene: TRBJ2-1
CDR3aa: CASSSLAGVGNEQFF
CDR3nt: TGTGCCAGCAGCTCATTAGCGGGAGTCGGTAATGAGCAGTTCTTC

v_gene: TRBV11-3
d_gene: TRBD1
abundance: .
j_gene: TRBJ2-3
CDR3aa: CANGPRQGSSTDAQYF
CDR3nt: TGTGCCAACGGCCCCCGACAGGGGTCAAGCACAGATGCGCAGTATTTT

v_gene: TRBV14
d_gene: TRBD2
abundance: many
j_gene: TRBJ2-5
CDR3aa: CASSHASSGETQYF
CDR3nt: TGTGCCAGCAGCCATGCGTCTAGCGGAGAGACCCAGTACTTC

v_gene: TRBV28
d_gene: TRBD2
abundance: once
j_gene: TRBJ2-3
CDR3aa: CASSLAGGRTDTRYF
CDR3nt: TGTGCCAGCAGTTTGGCGGGAGGGCGGACAGATACGCGGTATTTT

v_gene: TRBV29-1
d_gene: TRBD1
abundance: many
j_gene: TRBJ2-7
CDR3aa: CSVRTGVNEQYF
CDR3nt: TGCAGCGTTCGGACAGGGGTTAACGAGCAGTACTTC

v_gene: TRBV11-2
d_gene: .
abundance: few
j_gene: TRBJ2-2
CDR3aa: CASSALMVGELFF
CDR3nt: TGTGCCAGTAGCGCCCTTATGGTCGGGGAGCTGTTTTTT

v_gene: TRBV20-1
d_gene: TRBD2
abundance: .
j_gene: TRBJ2-1
CDR3aa: CSAQLAGALSYNEQFF
CDR3nt: TGCAGTGCACAACTAGCGGGAGCCCTCTCCTACAATGAGCAGTTCTTC

v_gene: TRBV5-5
d_gene: .
abundance: .
j_gene: TRBJ2-5
CDR3aa: CATSLLTEEIQYF
CDR3nt: TGTGCCACCAGCTTGTTAACTGAGGAGATCCAGTACTTC

v_gene: TRBV11-3
d_gene: .
abundance: .
j_gene: TRBJ2-3
CDR3aa: CVSTFRTSTDTQYF
CDR3nt: TGTGTCAGTACCTTCAGGACTAGCACAGATACGCAGTATTTT

v_gene: TRBV24-1
d_gene: .
abundance: .
j_gene: TRBJ2-5
CDR3aa: CATSDAGTETQYF
CDR3nt: TGTGCCACCAGTGATGCAGGTACGGAGACCCAGTACTTC

v_gene: TRBV11-2
d_gene: .
abundance: once
j_gene: TRBJ2-7
CDR3aa: CASSLDRRLVPDQYF
CDR3nt: TGTGCCAGCAGCTTAGATAGGAGACTAGTCCCCGACCAGTACTTC

v_gene: TRBV2
d_gene: .
abundance: .
j_gene: TRBJ2-1
CDR3aa: CASRWGSGCFHEQFF
CDR3nt: TGTGCCAGCAGGTGGGGGAGCGGGTGTTTCCATGAGCAGTTCTTC

v_gene: TRBV7-8
d_gene: .
abundance: .
j_gene: TRBJ2-1
CDR3aa: CASSLRSSLYGSEQFF
CDR3nt: TGTGCCAGCAGCTTAAGGTCTAGCTTATACGGCAGTGAGCAGTTCTTC

v_gene: TRBV5-4
d_gene: TRBD1
abundance: .
j_gene: TRBJ2-7
CDR3aa: CTSSSPGQGTYEQYF
CDR3nt: TGTACCAGCAGTTCTCCAGGACAGGGAACCTACGAGCAGTACTTC

v_gene: TRBV29-1
d_gene: .
abundance: .
j_gene: TRBJ2-7
CDR3aa: CSVESPEGVHEQYF
CDR3nt: TGCAGCGTTGAATCCCCGGAGGGAGTTCACGAGCAGTACTTC

v_gene: TRBV11-2
d_gene: TRBD1
abundance: .
j_gene: TRBJ2-1
CDR3aa: CASCLRPGQKLYNEQFF
CDR3nt: TGTGCCAGCTGCTTACGACCGGGACAGAAACTCTACAATGAGCAGTTCTTC

v_gene: TRBV6-1
d_gene: .
abundance: many
j_gene: TRBJ2-7
CDR3aa: CASSEPGGPYEQYF
CDR3nt: TGTGCCAGCAGTGAGCCGGGGGGCCCCTACGAGCAGTACTTC

v_gene: TRBV11-2
d_gene: .
abundance: .
j_gene: TRBJ1-2
CDR3aa: CASSQRRTHYGYAF
CDR3nt: TGTGCCAGCAGCCAAAGGAGGACACACTATGGCTACGCCTTC

v_gene: TRBV7-8
d_gene: .
abundance: once
j_gene: TRBJ1-5
CDR3aa: CASSETQDSNQPHHF
CDR3nt: TGTGCCAGCAGCGAGACACAGGATAGTAATCAGCCCCACCATTTT

v_gene: TRBV19
d_gene: .
abundance: few
j_gene: TRBJ2-1
CDR3aa: CASSKQRRNEQFF
CDR3nt: TGTGCCAGTAGTAAGCAGCGGCGCAATGAGCAGTTCTTC

v_gene: TRBV5-4
d_gene: TRBD2
abundance: .
j_gene: TRBJ2-3
CDR3aa: CASTSRLAGYTDAQYF
CDR3nt: TGTGCCAGCACCTCCCGCCTAGCGGGATACACAGATGCGCAGTATTTC

v_gene: TRBV29-1
d_gene: .
abundance: .
j_gene: TRBJ2-1
CDR3aa: CSVRDMADEQFF
CDR3nt: TGCAGCGTCCGGGACATGGCCGATGAGCAGTTCTTC

v_gene: TRBV12-3/TRBV12-4
d_gene: TRBD2
abundance: .
j_gene: TRBJ2-7
CDR3aa: CASSLMGGESYEQYF
CDR3nt: TGTGCCAGCAGTTTAATGGGAGGGGAGTCCTACGAGCAGTACTTC

v_gene: TRBV11-2
d_gene: TRBD2
abundance: .
j_gene: TRBJ2-3
CDR3aa: CACSLGLATSTDTQYF
CDR3nt: TGTGCCTGCAGCCTAGGACTAGCGACTAGCACAGATACACAGTATTTT

v_gene: TRBV6-5
d_gene: .
abundance: .
j_gene: TRBJ2-7
CDR3aa: CAGSRQEPLYEQYF
CDR3nt: TGTGCCGGCAGTCGACAGGAGCCACTCTACGAGCAGTACTTC

v_gene: TRBV12-3/TRBV12-4
d_gene: TRBD1
abundance: many
j_gene: TRBJ2-7
CDR3aa: CASSFLEGTGPHEQYF
CDR3nt: TGTGCCAGCAGTTTTTTGGAAGGGACAGGGCCCCACGAGCAGTACTTC

v_gene: TRBV11-2
d_gene: .
abundance: .
j_gene: TRBJ2-1
CDR3aa: CVSSLQGTGNEQFF
CDR3nt: TGTGTCAGTAGCTTACAGGGTACAGGGAATGAGCAATTCTTC

v_gene: TRBV29-1
d_gene: .
abundance: .
j_gene: TRBJ2-2
CDR3aa: CSVEVTTLSNGELFF
CDR3nt: TGCAGCGTTGAAGTAACGACCTTGAGCAACGGGGAGCTGTTTTTT

v_gene: TRBV6-5
d_gene: TRBD1
abundance: many
j_gene: TRBJ2-7
CDR3aa: CASSAPGQGDYEQYF
CDR3nt: TGTGCCAGCAGTGCGCCGGGACAGGGGGATTACGAGCAGTACTTC

v_gene: TRBV6-6
d_gene: TRBD2
abundance: many
j_gene: TRBJ2-3
CDR3aa: CASSGTSGRAHADTQYF
CDR3nt: TGTGCCAGCAGTGGGACCAGCGGGAGGGCCCACGCAGATACGCAGTATTTT

v_gene: TRBV5-4
d_gene: .
abundance: many
j_gene: TRBJ2-7
CDR3aa: CASGQSLDEQYF
CDR3nt: TGTGCCAGTGGGCAGAGCCTTGACGAGCAGTACTTC